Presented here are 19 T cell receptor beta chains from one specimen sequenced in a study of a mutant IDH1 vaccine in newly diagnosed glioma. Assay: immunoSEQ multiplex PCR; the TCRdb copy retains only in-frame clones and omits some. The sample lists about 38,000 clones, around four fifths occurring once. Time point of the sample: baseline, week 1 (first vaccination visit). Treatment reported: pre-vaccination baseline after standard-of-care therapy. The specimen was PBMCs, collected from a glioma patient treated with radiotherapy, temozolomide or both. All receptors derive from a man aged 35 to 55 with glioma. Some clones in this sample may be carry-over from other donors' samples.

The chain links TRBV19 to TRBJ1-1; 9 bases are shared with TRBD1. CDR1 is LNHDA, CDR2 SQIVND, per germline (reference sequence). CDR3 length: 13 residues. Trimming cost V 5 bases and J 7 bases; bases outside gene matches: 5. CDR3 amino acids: CASSRRTGVEAFF. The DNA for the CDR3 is TGTGCCAGTAGTCGCCGGACAGGGGTTGAAGCTTTCTTT.

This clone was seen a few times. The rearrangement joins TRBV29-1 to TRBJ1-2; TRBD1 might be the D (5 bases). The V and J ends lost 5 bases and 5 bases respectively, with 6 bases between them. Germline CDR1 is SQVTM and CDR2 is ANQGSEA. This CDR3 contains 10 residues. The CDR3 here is CSVSGYGYTF. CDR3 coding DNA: TGCAGCGTTTCAGGGTATGGCTACACCTTC.

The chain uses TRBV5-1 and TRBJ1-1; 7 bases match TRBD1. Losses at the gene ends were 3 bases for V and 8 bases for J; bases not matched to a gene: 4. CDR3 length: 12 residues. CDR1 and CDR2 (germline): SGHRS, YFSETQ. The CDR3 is CASSSGQNEAFF. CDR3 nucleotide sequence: TGCGCCAGCAGCTCGGGACAGAACGAAGCTTTCTTT.

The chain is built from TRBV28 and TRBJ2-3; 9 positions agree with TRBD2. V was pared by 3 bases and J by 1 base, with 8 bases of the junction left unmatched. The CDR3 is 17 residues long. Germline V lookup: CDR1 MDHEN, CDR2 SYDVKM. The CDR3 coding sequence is TGTGCCAGCAGTTTTTCGCGCGGGGGGGCGGGCACAGATACGCAGTATTTT. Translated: CASSFSRGGAGTDTQYF.

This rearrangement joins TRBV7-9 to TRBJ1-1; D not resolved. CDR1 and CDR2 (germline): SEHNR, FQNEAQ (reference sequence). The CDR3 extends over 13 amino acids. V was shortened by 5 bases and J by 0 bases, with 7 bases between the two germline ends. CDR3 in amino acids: CASSQALNTEAFF. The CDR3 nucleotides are TGTGCCAGCAGCCAGGCTTTGAACACTGAAGCTTTCTTT.

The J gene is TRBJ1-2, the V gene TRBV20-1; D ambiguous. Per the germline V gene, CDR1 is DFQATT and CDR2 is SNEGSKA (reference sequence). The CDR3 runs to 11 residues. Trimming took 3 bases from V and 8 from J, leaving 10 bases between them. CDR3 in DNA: TGCAGTGCTAGGTGGGAGGACGGCTACACCTTC. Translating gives CSARWEDGYTF.

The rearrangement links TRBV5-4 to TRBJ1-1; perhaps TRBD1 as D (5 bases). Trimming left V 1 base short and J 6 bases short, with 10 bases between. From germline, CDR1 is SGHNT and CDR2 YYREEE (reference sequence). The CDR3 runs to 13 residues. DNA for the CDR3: TGTGCCAGCAGCTTGAGGGGTGGGTCTGAAGCTTTCTTT. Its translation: CASSLRGGSEAFF.

The CDR3 region is CSAWDSPEQFF. The CDR3 DNA is TGCAGTGCGTGGGACAGCCCTGAGCAGTTCTTC. The chain links TRBV20-1 to TRBJ2-1; 7 nucleotides agree with TRBD1. In germline, CDR1 is DFQATT, CDR2 SNEGSKA (reference sequence). The CDR3 runs to 11 residues. V lost 6 bases and J lost 9; bases outside the gene matches: 5.

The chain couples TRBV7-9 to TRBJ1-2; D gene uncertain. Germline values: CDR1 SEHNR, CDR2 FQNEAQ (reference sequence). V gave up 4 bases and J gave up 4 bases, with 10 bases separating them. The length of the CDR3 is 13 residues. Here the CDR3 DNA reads TGTGCCAGCAGCTCTACGACGGGCTATGGCTACACCTTC. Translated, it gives CASSSTTGYGYTF.

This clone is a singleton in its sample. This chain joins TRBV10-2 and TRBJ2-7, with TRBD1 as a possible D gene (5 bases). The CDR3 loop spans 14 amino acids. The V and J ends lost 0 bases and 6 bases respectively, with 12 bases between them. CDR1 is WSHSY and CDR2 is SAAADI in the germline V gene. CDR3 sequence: CASSESLGAAEQYF. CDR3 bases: TGCGCCAGCAGTGAGTCGCTAGGGGCGGCCGAGCAGTACTTC.

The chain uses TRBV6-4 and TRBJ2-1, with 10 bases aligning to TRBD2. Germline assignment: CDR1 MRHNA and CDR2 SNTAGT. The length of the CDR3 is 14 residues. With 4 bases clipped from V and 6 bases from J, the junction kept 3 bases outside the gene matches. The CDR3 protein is CASSAGLASNEQFF. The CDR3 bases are TGTGCCAGCAGTGCGGGACTAGCGAGCAATGAGCAGTTCTTC.

The CDR3, as DNA: TGTGCCAGCTCACCTGATTCAGGGGATCAAGAGACCCAGTACTTC. This encodes CASSPDSGDQETQYF. The chain links TRBV18 to TRBJ2-5, with D perhaps matching TRBD1 (6 bases). The CDR3 length is 15 residues. V was shortened by 3 bases and J by 2 bases, with 13 bases between the two germline ends. Germline V gives CDR1 KGHSH, CDR2 LQKENI.

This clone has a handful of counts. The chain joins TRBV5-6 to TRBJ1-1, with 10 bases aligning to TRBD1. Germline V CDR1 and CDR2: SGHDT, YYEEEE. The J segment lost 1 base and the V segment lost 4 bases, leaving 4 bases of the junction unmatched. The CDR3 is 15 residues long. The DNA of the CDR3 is TGTGCCAGCAGCACTCGGGACAGGGGGAACACTGAAGCTTTCTTT. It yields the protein CASSTRDRGNTEAFF.

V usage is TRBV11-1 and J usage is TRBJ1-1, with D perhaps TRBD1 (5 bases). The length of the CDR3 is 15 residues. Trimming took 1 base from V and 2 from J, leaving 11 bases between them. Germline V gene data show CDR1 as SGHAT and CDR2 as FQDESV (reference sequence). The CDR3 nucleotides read TGTGCCAGCAGCTTAGAAGGAGGGGCCAACACTGAAGCTTTCTTT. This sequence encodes CASSLEGGANTEAFF.

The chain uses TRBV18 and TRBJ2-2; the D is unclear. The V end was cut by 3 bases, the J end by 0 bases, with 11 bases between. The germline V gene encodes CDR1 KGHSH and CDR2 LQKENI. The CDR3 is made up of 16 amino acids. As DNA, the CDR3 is TGTGCCAGCTCACCCTGGCTCTACGCGAACACCGGGGAGCTGTTTTTT. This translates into CASSPWLYANTGELFF.

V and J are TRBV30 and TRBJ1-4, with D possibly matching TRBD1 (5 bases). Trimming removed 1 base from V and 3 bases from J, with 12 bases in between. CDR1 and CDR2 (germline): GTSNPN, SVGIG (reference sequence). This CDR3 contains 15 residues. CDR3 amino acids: CAWSARDGANEKLFF. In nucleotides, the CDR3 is TGTGCCTGGAGTGCCCGGGACGGGGCTAATGAAAAACTGTTTTTT. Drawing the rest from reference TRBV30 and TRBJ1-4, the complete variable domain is SQTIHQWPATLVQPVGSPLSLECTVEGTSNPNLYWYRQAAGRGLQLLFYSVGIGQISSEVPQNLSASRPQDRQFILSSKKLLLSDSGFYLCAWSARDGANEKLFFGSGTQLSVL.

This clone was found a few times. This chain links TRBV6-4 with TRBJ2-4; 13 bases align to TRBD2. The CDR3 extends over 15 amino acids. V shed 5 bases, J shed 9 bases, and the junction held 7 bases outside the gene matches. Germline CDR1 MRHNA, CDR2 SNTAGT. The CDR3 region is CASSPGTSGEGIQYF. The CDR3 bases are TGTGCCAGCAGTCCCGGGACTAGCGGGGAAGGCATTCAGTACTTC.

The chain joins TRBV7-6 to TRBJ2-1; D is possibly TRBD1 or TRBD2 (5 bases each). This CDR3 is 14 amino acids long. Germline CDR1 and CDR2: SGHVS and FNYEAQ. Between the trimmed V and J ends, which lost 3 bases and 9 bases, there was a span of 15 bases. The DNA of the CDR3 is TGTGCCAGCAGCTTGGTCCGCCGGGGCGGTGAGCAGTTCTTC. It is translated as CASSLVRRGGEQFF.

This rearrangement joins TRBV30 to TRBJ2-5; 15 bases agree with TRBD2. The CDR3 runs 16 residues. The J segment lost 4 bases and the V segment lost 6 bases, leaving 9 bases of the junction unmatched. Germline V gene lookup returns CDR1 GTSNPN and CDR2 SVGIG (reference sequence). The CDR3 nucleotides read TGTGCCTGCCCCGGGACTAGCGGGGGGTTCCGAGAGACCCAGTACTTC. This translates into CACPGTSGGFRETQYF.